The entry that follows covers one TCR beta chain sequence. Its antigen is undetermined. This sample is part of a study of T cell clones after liver transplantation. Study-wide background: Patients counted as tolerant after at least one year off all immunosuppression, enzymes not exceeding twice normal. Study-level findings and limits: Graft donor-reactive T cells possibly entered the graft instead of undergoing deletion.

Generated by immunoSEQ multiplex PCR, the TCRdb table keeps only in-frame clones and is missing some. The data hold some 57,000 clones, with over 60% observed a single time. The sequence was collected from a human patient who received a liver transplant. Some T cells could come from the graft donor. The sample consisted of CD4+ T cells from blood, taken at the 22-month timepoint.

DNA for the CDR3: TGTGCCAGCAGCAGAGGGCCTACACAACCCATCACAGATACGCAGTATTTT. This translates into CASSRGPTQPITDTQYF. The chain combines TRBV5-4 with TRBJ2-3; D perhaps matches TRBD2 (5 bases). From germline, CDR1 is SGHNT and CDR2 YYREEE (reference sequence). With 4 bases removed from V and 2 bases from J, the gap between germline ends came to 20 bases. CDR3 length equals 17 residues.